This TCR beta chain stems from a study of blood T cell repertoires in COVID-19. As for the study in general: The United States, Italy and Spain supplied acute and convalescent COVID-19 samples. The analysed material was cDNA or gDNA that came from T cells, B-cell-depleted T cells, or PBMCs.

Authors' processing steps: Cell counts per sample came from amplifying reference gene primers. Here immunoSEQ multiplex PCR was the method, and the copy in TCRdb shows in-frame clones only, minus some. V, J and clone size are taken as reported in that table, and D and trimming were inferred from the DNA itself. The table lists some 20,000 clones, about 88% of them singletons. The junction had 5 bases not matched to a gene; V was cut back by 0 bases and J by 12 bases. CDR1 is LGHDT, CDR2 YNNKEL, per germline (reference sequence). The CDR3 has 13 residues. V and J are TRBV3-1 (or the pseudogene TRBV3-2) and TRBJ2-3, with 8 positions matching TRBD2. This clonotype originated in a human donor in a cohort sampled during active COVID-19. The sequencing sample was made of peripheral blood. CDR3 in DNA: TGTGCCAGCAGCCAAGAGTCGGGACTAGGTCAGTATTTT. Translating it yields CASSQESGLGQYF.